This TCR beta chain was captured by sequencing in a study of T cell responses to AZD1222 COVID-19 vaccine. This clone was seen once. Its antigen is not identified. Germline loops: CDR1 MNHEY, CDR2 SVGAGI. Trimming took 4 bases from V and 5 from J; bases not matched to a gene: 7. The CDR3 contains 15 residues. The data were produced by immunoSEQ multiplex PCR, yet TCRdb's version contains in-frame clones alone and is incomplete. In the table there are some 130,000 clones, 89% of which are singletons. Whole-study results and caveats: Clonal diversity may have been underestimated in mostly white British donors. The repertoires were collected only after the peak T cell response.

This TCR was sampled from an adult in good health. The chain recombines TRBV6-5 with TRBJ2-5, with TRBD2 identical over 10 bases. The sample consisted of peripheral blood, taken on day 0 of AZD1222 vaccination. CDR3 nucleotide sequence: TGTGCCAGCAGTTCGAGCGGGGGGGAAAGGGAGACCCAGTACTTC. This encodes CASSSSGGERETQYF.